This T cell receptor beta chain was sequenced in a study of T cells in Graves' hyperthyroidism and ophthalmopathy. This clonotype has a handful of counts. RNA transcripts provided the source from which TCR beta CDR3 regions were amplified. First-round RT-PCR with HTBI primers amplified the TCR CDR3 region. Via MiXCR, TCRdb re-called the multiplex PCR reads, giving one row per CDR3 protein. The data hold around 690,000 distinct CDR3 sequences, with around 15% observed a single time. Germline-derived CDR1 and CDR2 are SEHNR and FQNEAQ (reference sequence). The length of the CDR3 is 15 residues. Trimming took off 4 bases at V and 5 bases at J, with 18 bases between the two ends.

The J gene is TRBJ2-7, the V gene TRBV7-9, with D maybe TRBD2 (6 bases). The sequenced sample was blood. This TCR was sampled from a man aged 45-65 years with Graves' hyperthyroidism. This CDR3 reads CASSWTWDSGHEQYF. DNA of the CDR3: TGTGCCAGCAGCTGGACCTGGGACTCAGGACACGAGCAGTACTTC.